Presented here are 24 T cell receptor beta chains from one specimen sequenced in a study of T cell repertoires in breast cancer. Blocking oligonucleotides added to a second nested PCR suppressed unpaired genes. TCRdb passed the emulsion pairing reads through MiXCR, listing each CDR3 protein once. This table holds about 40,000 distinct CDR3 sequences, 45% to 50% found once. Paired alpha-beta TCRs of CD8+ T cells were analyzed by expanded emulsion RT-PCR. The sample taken for sequencing was CD8+ T cells. The receptors shown here come from a pool of human donors with breast cancer or a healthy control (not recorded which).

The V gene is TRBV12-3 or TRBV12-4, the J gene TRBJ2-2; D not resolved. The CDR3 is made up of 18 amino acids. The germline V and J ends were trimmed by 8 bases and 1 base, with 23 bases remaining between them. The chain's CDR3 is CASGKGTTSRLNTGELFF. The CDR3, as DNA: TGTGCCAGCGGGAAGGGTACGACATCGAGACTGAACACCGGGGAGCTGTTTTTT.

This clonotype was seen a few times. The chain recombines TRBV11-2 with TRBJ2-3; D might be TRBD2 (7 bases). Germline values: CDR1 SGHAT, CDR2 FQNNGV. The CDR3 length is 12 residues. V was clipped by 10 bases and J by 2 bases, with 10 bases between them. CDR3 amino acids: CATGGLTDTQYF. In DNA form, the CDR3 reads TGTGCCACGGGGGGCCTCACAGATACGCAGTATTTT.

The chain uses TRBV4-2 and TRBJ1-1; D not certain. The V gene's germline CDR1 is LGHNA and CDR2 YNFKEQ. This CDR3 is 17 amino acids long. The V end was cut by 4 bases, the J end by 6 bases, with 24 bases between. For the CDR3, the DNA is TGTGCCAGCAGCCTCATTCCCCGACGGCCTGTGGAGGCTGAAGCTTTCTTT. As protein: CASSLIPRRPVEAEAFF.

The J gene is TRBJ1-1, the V gene TRBV19; D is unclear. The CDR3 is made up of 13 amino acids. CDR1 and CDR2 from the germline V gene are LNHDA and SQIVND (reference sequence). V lost 4 bases, J lost 0 bases, and 6 bases lay in between. CDR3 sequence: CASSTAVNTEAFF. CDR3 in DNA: TGTGCCAGTAGTACTGCGGTGAACACTGAAGCTTTCTTT.

The rearrangement joins TRBV29-1 to TRBJ1-3; D perhaps matches TRBD1 (5 bases). Looked up from germline, CDR1 is SQVTM and CDR2 is ANQGSEA. V was cut by 6 bases and J by 0 bases, with 12 bases left in between. The CDR3 sequence is 14 residues long. CDR3 nucleotide sequence: TGCAGCGTCAACAGGCCCAGCTCTGGAAACACCATATATTTT. Its protein is CSVNRPSSGNTIYF.

Within the sample, this clonotype is medium-sized (0.01 to 0.1%). V is TRBV7-2 and J is TRBJ2-5; 15 positions agree with TRBD2. Trimming cost V 5 bases and J 7 bases; bases outside gene matches: 5. This CDR3 spans 15 amino acids. Looked up from germline, CDR1 is SGHTA and CDR2 is FQGNSA. The CDR3: CASSPRTSGGVTQYF. The CDR3 DNA reads as TGTGCCAGCAGCCCCCGGACTAGCGGGGGGGTGACCCAGTACTTC.

With regard to this clonotype: This may stem from a read error, because a much larger clone lies one nucleotide away. Since the CDR3 does not end with the conserved phenylalanine or tryptophan, this likely comes from a read error. The chain combines TRBV28 with TRBJ1-1; D not resolved. Looked up from germline, CDR1 is MDHEN and CDR2 is SYDVKM. Trimming shortened V by 6 bases and J by 5 bases, and 16 bases separated the two germline ends. This CDR3 spans 14 amino acids. The CDR3 DNA sequence: TGTGCCAGCAGCGACCCGGGCCGGCGGACTGAAGCTTTCTCT. Its translation is CASSDPGRRTEAFS.

The CDR3 loop reads CAGRPGQENTEAFF. CDR3 nucleotide sequence: TGTGCCGGCCGACCCGGACAGGAGAACACTGAAGCTTTCTTT. The gene calls are TRBV6-2 or TRBV6-3 and TRBJ1-1, with 7 nucleotides matching TRBD1. The CDR3 consists of 14 residues. The germline V gene has CDR1 MNHEY and CDR2 SVGEGT. Trimming cost V 11 bases and J 1 base; bases outside gene matches: 10.

This clonotype was observed a single time. The chain is built from TRBV19 and TRBJ2-5; TRBD2 matches 9 bases. CDR3 size: 16 residues. Germline V gene lookup returns CDR1 LNHDA and CDR2 SQIVND (reference sequence). The J segment lost 3 bases and the V segment lost 4 bases, leaving 9 bases of the junction unmatched. The CDR3, as DNA: TGTGCCAGTAGTAGAGATAGCGGGAGCCTTAAAGAGACCCAGTACTTC. The encoded protein is CASSRDSGSLKETQYF.

Notes on this clonotype: The CDR3 ends on some other residue instead of the conserved phenylalanine or tryptophan, so this is likely a read error. The chain's CDR3 is CASSETESGELFL. The CDR3 region has the DNA TGTGCCAGCAGTGAAACAGAATCCGGGGAGCTGTTTTTG. The V gene is TRBV6-2 or TRBV6-3, the J gene TRBJ2-2; no definite D call. V lost 5 bases to trimming and J lost 6 bases, with 10 bases between them. Germline assignment: CDR1 MNHEY and CDR2 SVGEGT. The CDR3 has 13 residues.

This clonotype was found many times. This chain connects TRBV20-1 to TRBJ2-3; D tentatively reads TRBD1 or TRBD2 (5 bases each). Germline assignment: CDR1 DFQATT and CDR2 SNEGSKA (reference sequence). V dropped 4 bases and J dropped 1 base, with 9 bases sitting between them. CDR3 length: 13 residues. CDR3: CSAIRGRTDTQYF. In DNA form, the CDR3 reads TGCAGTGCTATCCGGGGCCGCACAGATACGCAGTATTTT.

The CDR3 spells CASSVTSSYNEQFF. The DNA for the CDR3 is TGTGCCAGCAGTGTGACTAGCTCCTACAATGAGCAGTTCTTC. The chain recombines TRBV6-1 with TRBJ2-1; the D gene is possibly TRBD2 (6 bases). CDR3 length equals 14 residues. From germline, CDR1 is MNHNS and CDR2 SASEGT. V lost 4 bases and J 0 bases, leaving 7 bases between the germline ends.

In this sample, this clonotype turned up many times. DNA for the CDR3: TGTGCCAGCAGGCCGGGAGGGACTAACTATGGCTACACCTTC. The encoded protein is CASRPGGTNYGYTF. The chain uses TRBV28 and TRBJ1-2, with D unclear. Germline V gene data show CDR1 as MDHEN and CDR2 as SYDVKM. Deletions cut 6 bases from V and 0 bases from J, with 11 bases between. The CDR3 extends over 14 amino acids.

This clonotype was seen a few times. The chain carries TRBV7-8 and TRBJ1-1; tentative D call: TRBD1 (5 bases). Germline V gene lookup returns CDR1 SGHVS and CDR2 FQNEAQ. The V end was cut by 5 bases, the J end by 11 bases, with 15 bases between. The CDR3 extends over 12 amino acids. The CDR3 DNA sequence: TGTGCCAGCAGCACTCACAGGACCGCGGCTTTCTTT. Protein sequence: CASSTHRTAAFF.

J is TRBJ2-6 and V is TRBV28; D is undetermined. This CDR3 region has 13 residues. Per germline, CDR1 MDHEN and CDR2 SYDVKM. Trimming left V 10 bases short and J 0 bases short, with 7 bases between. The DNA for the CDR3 is TGTGCCACCACCACCTCTGGGGCCAACGTCCTGACTTTC. This encodes CATTTSGANVLTF.

This clonotype occurred many times. The chain employs TRBV7-9 and TRBJ2-7, with D unclear. Per the germline V gene, CDR1 is SEHNR and CDR2 is FQNEAQ (reference sequence). Trimming removed 1 base from V and 2 bases from J, with 3 bases in between. The CDR3 runs 12 residues. As DNA, the CDR3 is TGTGCCAGCAGCTTAGTAGCCTACGAGCAGTACTTC. As protein: CASSLVAYEQYF.

DNA of the CDR3: TGTGCCAGCAGCCCAACGTTAGGAAACACCATATATTTT. Protein: CASSPTLGNTIYF. This rearrangement joins TRBV3-1 to TRBJ1-3; D gene uncertain. From germline, CDR1 is LGHDT and CDR2 YNNKEL (reference sequence). V lost 4 bases and J 4 bases, leaving 8 bases between the germline ends. This CDR3 comprises 13 residues.

This rearrangement joins TRBV5-4 to TRBJ2-3, with D perhaps given as TRBD1 or TRBD2 (5 bases each). Germline V gene lookup returns CDR1 SGHNT and CDR2 YYREEE (reference sequence). V was trimmed by 3 bases and J by 6 bases, leaving 29 bases between them. The CDR3 totals 19 residues. The CDR3 sequence: CASSSPPGGSKMIADTQYF. CDR3 nucleotide sequence: TGTGCCAGCAGCTCGCCCCCTGGGGGATCAAAAATGATTGCGGATACGCAGTATTTT.

V gene TRBV4-2 combines with J gene TRBJ2-5; 13 bases match TRBD2. From germline, CDR1 is LGHNA and CDR2 YNFKEQ. The CDR3 has 17 residues. V lost 1 base to trimming and J lost 7 bases; unmatched junction nucleotides: 9. The CDR3 loop is CASSQGLAGGVAGTQYF. The CDR3 coding sequence is TGTGCCAGCAGCCAAGGACTAGCGGGAGGAGTAGCCGGGACCCAGTACTTC.

This chain uses TRBV3-1 with TRBJ1-1, with D perhaps TRBD1 (6 bases). Germline CDR1 reads LGHDT; CDR2 reads YNNKEL (reference sequence). CDR3 size: 14 residues. V was trimmed by 4 bases and J by 11 bases, leaving 20 bases between them. The chain's CDR3 is CASSPNPDRMLAFF. Written as DNA, the CDR3 is TGTGCCAGCAGCCCCAACCCCGACAGGATGCTGGCTTTCTTT.

The J gene is TRBJ2-3, the V gene TRBV5-4, with TRBD2 matching over 14 bases. After removal of 5 bases from V and 5 bases from J, the junction contained 7 bases not matched to a gene. The CDR3 length is 16 residues. CDR1 and CDR2 from the germline V gene are SGHNT and YYREEE (reference sequence). Here the CDR3 reads CASSFPGTSGGDTQYF. The CDR3 region has the DNA TGTGCCAGCAGTTTCCCCGGGACTAGCGGGGGAGATACGCAGTATTTT.

V is TRBV6-2 or TRBV6-3 and J is TRBJ1-1; 9 bases fit TRBD1. The trim removed 6 bases at V and 4 bases at J, leaving 3 bases unmatched. Germline CDR1 is MNHEY and CDR2 is SVGEGT. The CDR3 has 13 residues. The CDR3 DNA follows: TGTGCCAGCAGACAGGGGGCGGGCACTGAAGCTTTCTTT. Protein sequence: CASRQGAGTEAFF.

The chain joins TRBV11-2 to TRBJ2-1, with TRBD1 matching over 9 bases. The CDR3 extends over 17 amino acids. The J segment lost 1 base and the V segment lost 5 bases, leaving 9 bases of the junction unmatched. The V gene's germline CDR1 is SGHAT and CDR2 FQNNGV. CDR3 region: CASSAGTGYGSYNEQFF. The CDR3 DNA follows: TGTGCCAGCAGCGCCGGGACAGGGTATGGGTCCTACAATGAGCAGTTCTTC.

With regard to this clonotype: It may be a read error: a sequence one base away is much more abundant. The chain carries TRBV20-1 and TRBJ2-3, with TRBD1 identical over 9 bases. The CDR3 covers 15 residues. Germline V CDR1 and CDR2: DFQATT, SNEGSKA (reference sequence). DNA for the CDR3: TGCAGTGCTAGAGAGCAGGGACAGGGTACAGATACGCAGTGTTTT. It specifies CSAREQGQGTDTQCF.